What follows are 18 T cell receptor beta chains derived from one specimen sequenced in a study of cytotoxic CD8 clonotypes in ibrutinib-treated CLL. TCRdb's table, derived via immunoSEQ multiplex PCR, lists solely in-frame clones and lacks some. The data show about 160,000 clones, with about 80% seen just once and roughly 2% held by the top ten. Sequencing used PBMCs, obtained after 12 months of ibrutinib treatment. Receptor source: a human donor with chronic lymphocytic leukemia.

This clone was detected only a few times. The chain combines TRBV2 with TRBJ2-3; D possibly uses TRBD1 or TRBD2 (6 bases each). This CDR3 region has 14 residues. The V and J ends lost 7 bases and 1 base respectively, with 12 bases between them. Looked up from germline, CDR1 is SNHLY and CDR2 is FYNNEI. The CDR3 protein is CASKLGGGTDTQYF. In DNA, the CDR3 is TGTGCCAGCAAATTGGGGGGCGGCACAGATACGCAGTATTTT.

This clone was detected only a few times. This sequence joins TRBV7-9 and TRBJ2-7, with 11 positions matching TRBD1. This CDR3 region has 14 residues. V shed 3 bases, J shed 7 bases, and the junction held 5 bases outside the gene matches. Germline assignment: CDR1 SEHNR and CDR2 FQNEAQ (reference sequence). The CDR3 sequence is CASSFGQGAGEQYF. CDR3 in DNA: TGTGCCAGCAGCTTTGGACAGGGGGCAGGGGAGCAGTACTTC.

The chain carries TRBV5-6 and TRBJ2-5; possible D gene TRBD1, 6 bases. Germline values: CDR1 SGHDT, CDR2 YYEEEE. The CDR3 spans 16 residues. V was shortened by 5 bases and J by 0 bases, with 17 bases between the two germline ends. CDR3 in amino acids: CASSSKQGKYQETQYF. For the CDR3, the DNA is TGTGCCAGCAGTTCAAAACAGGGTAAGTACCAAGAGACCCAGTACTTC.

The chain is built from TRBV6-6 and TRBJ2-1; D unclear. Per germline, CDR1 MNHNY and CDR2 SVGAGI (reference sequence). V dropped 3 bases and J dropped 6 bases, with 9 bases sitting between them. The CDR3 sequence is 13 residues long. The chain's CDR3 is CASSYLGSNEQFF. As DNA, the CDR3 is TGTGCCAGCAGTTATCTGGGCAGCAATGAGCAGTTCTTC.

The gene calls are TRBV18 and TRBJ1-5, with a tentative D call TRBD1 (5 bases). The germline V gene encodes CDR1 KGHSH and CDR2 LQKENI. Between the trimmed V and J ends, which lost 3 bases and 4 bases, there was a span of 10 bases. The CDR3 is made up of 14 amino acids. Here the CDR3 DNA reads TGTGCCAGCTCACCGGGGACCCAGAATCAGCCCCAGCATTTT. Its translation: CASSPGTQNQPQHF.

The chain carries TRBV19 and TRBJ2-1; tentatively, D is TRBD1 or TRBD2 (7 bases each). Trimming removed 1 base from V and 12 bases from J, with 19 bases in between. This CDR3 contains 15 residues. Looked up from germline, CDR1 is LNHDA and CDR2 is SQIVND (reference sequence). The CDR3 coding sequence is TGTGCCAGTAGTATAGGGCGCAGGAGGGAGGGGGCGCAGTTCTTC. Its protein is CASSIGRRREGAQFF. Full variable domain (outside the CDR3, taken from reference TRBV19 and TRBJ2-1): DGGITQSPKYLFRKEGQNVTLSCEQNLNHDAMYWYRQDPGQGLRLIYYSQIVNDFQKGDIAEGYSVSREKKESFPLTVTSAQKNPTAFYLCASSIGRRREGAQFFGPGTRLTVL.

The chain couples TRBV15 to TRBJ1-1, with a weak D call TRBD1 (6 bases). The CDR3 extends over 16 amino acids. V gave up 5 bases and J gave up 0 bases, with 16 bases separating them. Germline loops: CDR1 LNHNV, CDR2 YYDKDF (reference sequence). CDR3 in amino acids: CATSLRRGQLNTEAFF. The DNA for the CDR3 is TGTGCCACCAGCCTCCGGAGGGGACAATTGAACACTGAAGCTTTCTTT.

The V call is TRBV7-9, the J call TRBJ1-1; 7 bases map to TRBD1. The CDR3 sequence is 15 residues long. In germline, CDR1 is SEHNR, CDR2 FQNEAQ (reference sequence). The V and J ends lost 8 bases and 1 base, in that order; junction bases with no gene match: 10. The CDR3 sequence: CASLQGVVGNTEAFF. The CDR3 DNA reads TGTGCCAGCCTGCAGGGGGTTGTTGGGAACACTGAAGCTTTCTTT.

The J gene is TRBJ2-7, the V gene TRBV27; D unresolved. Germline assignment: CDR1 MNHEY and CDR2 SMNVEV (reference sequence). Trimming cost V 0 bases and J 2 bases, with 8 bases left between them. There are 14 residues in the CDR3. The CDR3 loop is CASSLSDKPYEQYF. The CDR3 DNA sequence: TGTGCCAGCAGTTTATCCGACAAACCCTACGAGCAGTACTTC.

The J gene is TRBJ1-5, the V gene TRBV28; D is unresolved. The germline V gene has CDR1 MDHEN and CDR2 SYDVKM. V lost 4 bases, J lost 3 bases, and 13 bases lay in between. The CDR3 length is 15 residues. The CDR3 nucleotides read TGTGCCAGCAGTTCGTCCGATCGCGACAATCAGCCCCAGCATTTT. This encodes CASSSSDRDNQPQHF.

The rearrangement uses TRBV27 and TRBJ1-1; no firm D call. CDR3 size: 15 residues. Trimming cost V 2 bases and J 1 base, with 11 bases left between them. Germline V lookup: CDR1 MNHEY, CDR2 SMNVEV (reference sequence). CDR3 in amino acids: CASSLNWAGNTEAFF. DNA of the CDR3: TGTGCCAGCAGTTTAAATTGGGCAGGGAACACTGAAGCTTTCTTT.

V is TRBV5-4 and J is TRBJ2-7; the match to TRBD2 covers 9 bases. In germline, CDR1 is SGHNT, CDR2 YYREEE (reference sequence). The CDR3 runs 15 residues. V lost 1 base and J lost 3; bases outside the gene matches: 5. The CDR3 here is CASSLSLAGSYEQYF. CDR3 coding DNA: TGTGCCAGCAGCTTGAGTCTAGCGGGGAGCTACGAGCAGTACTTC.

This chain uses TRBV5-6 with TRBJ2-1; D not certain. The CDR3 contains 16 residues. The germline V gene encodes CDR1 SGHDT and CDR2 YYEEEE. Trimming removed 3 bases from V and 6 bases from J, with 19 bases in between. CDR3 sequence: CASSSLGIPSSNEQFF. CDR3 nucleotide sequence: TGTGCCAGCAGCTCTCTCGGAATCCCTTCCAGCAATGAGCAGTTCTTC.

V is TRBV6-5 and J is TRBJ1-2; TRBD1 is a possible D gene (5 bases). Germline V gene data show CDR1 as MNHEY and CDR2 as SVGAGI. This CDR3 contains 13 residues. V was cut by 5 bases and J by 8 bases, with 15 bases left in between. The DNA for the CDR3 is TGTGCCAGCAGTGAAACAGGTACCAGGGGCTACACCTTC. Encoded protein: CASSETGTRGYTF.

The chain recombines TRBV5-1 with TRBJ2-1, with TRBD1 matching 7 bases. Unmatched junction bases numbered 6, after V lost 6 bases and J lost 6 bases. In germline, CDR1 is SGHRS, CDR2 YFSETQ. The CDR3 is 13 amino acids. CDR3 residues: CASTGQVINEQFF. In DNA, the CDR3 is TGCGCCAGCACTGGACAGGTAATCAATGAGCAGTTCTTC.

The rearrangement uses TRBV11-2 and TRBJ2-4; D remains ambiguous. Per germline, CDR1 SGHAT and CDR2 FQNNGV. This CDR3 has 15 residues. The V end lost 3 bases, the J end lost 0 bases, and 9 bases lay between the germline ends. In nucleotides, the CDR3 is TGTGCCAGCAGCTTCCGGAGCCTAGCCAAAAACATTCAGTACTTC. Protein product: CASSFRSLAKNIQYF.

The V gene is TRBV4-3, the J gene TRBJ2-7; D is uncertain. Germline V gives CDR1 LGHNA, CDR2 YSLEER. The CDR3 sequence is 16 residues long. V shed 0 bases and J shed 2 bases, with 14 bases lying between them. CDR3 in amino acids: CASSQESARAPYEQYF. In DNA, the CDR3 is TGCGCCAGCAGCCAAGAATCGGCTAGGGCCCCCTACGAGCAGTACTTC.

The J gene is TRBJ1-5, the V gene TRBV6-5; D gene unclear. From germline, CDR1 is MNHEY and CDR2 SVGAGI. Deletions cut 0 bases from V and 1 base from J, with 4 bases between. This CDR3 comprises 14 residues. The DNA for the CDR3 is TGTGCCAGCAGTTACTCTCGAAGCAATCAGCCCCAGCATTTT. Encoded protein: CASSYSRSNQPQHF.